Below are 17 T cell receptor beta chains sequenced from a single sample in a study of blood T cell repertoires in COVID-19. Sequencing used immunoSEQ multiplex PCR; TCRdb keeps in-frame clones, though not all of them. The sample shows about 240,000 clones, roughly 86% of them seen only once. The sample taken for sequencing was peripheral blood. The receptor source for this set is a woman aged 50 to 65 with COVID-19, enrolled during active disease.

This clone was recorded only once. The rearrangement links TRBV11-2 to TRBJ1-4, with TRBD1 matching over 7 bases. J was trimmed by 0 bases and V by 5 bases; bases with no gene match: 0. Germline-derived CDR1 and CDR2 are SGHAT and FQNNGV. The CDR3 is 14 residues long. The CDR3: CASSQGATNEKLFF. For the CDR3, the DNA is TGTGCCAGCAGCCAGGGGGCAACTAATGAAAAACTGTTTTTT.

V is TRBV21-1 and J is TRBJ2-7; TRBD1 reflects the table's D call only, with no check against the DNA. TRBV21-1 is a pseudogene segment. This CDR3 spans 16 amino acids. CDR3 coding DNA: TGTGCCAGCAGCAAAGTAAACAGGGTTATCTCCTACGAGCAGTACGTC. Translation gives CASSKVNRVISYEQYV.

CDR3 amino acids: CASSLSTGVVPYF. The CDR3 region has the DNA TGTGCCAGCAGCTTGTCGACAGGGGTAGTGCCGTACTTC. The V call is TRBV7-2, the J call TRBJ2-7; TRBD1 aligns across 8 bases. Germline-derived CDR1 and CDR2 are SGHTA and FQGNSA. The CDR3 contains 13 residues. The J segment lost 12 bases and the V segment lost 3 bases, leaving 10 bases of the junction unmatched.

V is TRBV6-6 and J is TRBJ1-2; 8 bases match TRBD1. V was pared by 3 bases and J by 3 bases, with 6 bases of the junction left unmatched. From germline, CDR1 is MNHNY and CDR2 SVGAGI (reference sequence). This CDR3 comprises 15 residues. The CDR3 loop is CASSYPTGADYGYTF. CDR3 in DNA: TGTGCCAGCAGTTATCCGACAGGGGCTGACTATGGCTACACCTTC.

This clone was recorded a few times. CDR3 in amino acids: CAISVGNSEGRNTIYF. The CDR3 DNA reads as TGTGCCATCAGTGTGGGCAACAGCGAGGGCCGAAACACCATATATTTT. V usage is TRBV10-3 and J usage is TRBJ1-3; unclear D gene. Germline V gives CDR1 ENHRY, CDR2 SYGVKD. The CDR3 consists of 16 residues. The V end was cut by 4 bases, the J end by 5 bases, with 18 bases between.

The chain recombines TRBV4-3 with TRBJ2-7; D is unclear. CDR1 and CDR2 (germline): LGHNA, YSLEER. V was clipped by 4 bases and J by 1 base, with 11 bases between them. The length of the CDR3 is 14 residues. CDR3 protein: CASSLRLMSYEQYF. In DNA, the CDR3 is TGCGCCAGCAGCCTTAGATTAATGTCCTACGAGCAGTACTTC.

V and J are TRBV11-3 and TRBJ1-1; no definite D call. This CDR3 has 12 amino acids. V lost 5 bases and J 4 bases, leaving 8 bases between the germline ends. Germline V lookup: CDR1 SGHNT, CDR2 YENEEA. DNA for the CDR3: TGTGCCAGCAGCCGAGGAGTCACTGAAGCTTTCTTT. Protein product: CASSRGVTEAFF.

The CDR3 is CASGWTGPPLTGELFF. The CDR3 bases are TGTGCTAGTGGTTGGACAGGGCCTCCCCTCACCGGGGAGCTGTTTTTT. V and J are TRBV12-5 and TRBJ2-2; 8 nucleotides agree with TRBD1. The CDR3 loop spans 16 amino acids. J gave up 4 bases and V 4 bases, and 8 bases lay outside the gene matches. The germline V gene has CDR1 LGHNT and CDR2 FRNRAP.

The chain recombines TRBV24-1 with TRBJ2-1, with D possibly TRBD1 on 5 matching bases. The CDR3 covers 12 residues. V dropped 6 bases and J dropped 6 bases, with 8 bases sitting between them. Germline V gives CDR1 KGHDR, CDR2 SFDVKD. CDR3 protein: CATSLQGNEQFF. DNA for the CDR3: TGTGCCACCAGTCTCCAGGGCAATGAGCAGTTCTTC.

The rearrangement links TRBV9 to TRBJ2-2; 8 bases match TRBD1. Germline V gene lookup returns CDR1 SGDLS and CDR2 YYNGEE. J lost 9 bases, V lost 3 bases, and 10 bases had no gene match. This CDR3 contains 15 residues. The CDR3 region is CASSAQDRAVRELFF. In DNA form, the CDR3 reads TGTGCCAGCAGCGCCCAGGACAGGGCGGTACGGGAGCTGTTTTTT.

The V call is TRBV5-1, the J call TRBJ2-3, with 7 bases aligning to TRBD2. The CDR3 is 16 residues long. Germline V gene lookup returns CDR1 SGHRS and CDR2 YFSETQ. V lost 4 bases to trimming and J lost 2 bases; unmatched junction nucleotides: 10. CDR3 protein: CASSPPSGDFTDTQYF. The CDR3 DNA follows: TGCGCCAGCAGCCCCCCCAGCGGGGATTTCACAGATACGCAGTATTTT.

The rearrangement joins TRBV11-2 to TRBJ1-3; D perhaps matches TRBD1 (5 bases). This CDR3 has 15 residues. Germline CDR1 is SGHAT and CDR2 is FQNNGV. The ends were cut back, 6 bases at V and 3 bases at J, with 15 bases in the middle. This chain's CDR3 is CASSVRGRGGNTIYF. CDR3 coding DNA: TGTGCCAGCAGTGTACGGGGGAGGGGTGGAAACACCATATATTTT.

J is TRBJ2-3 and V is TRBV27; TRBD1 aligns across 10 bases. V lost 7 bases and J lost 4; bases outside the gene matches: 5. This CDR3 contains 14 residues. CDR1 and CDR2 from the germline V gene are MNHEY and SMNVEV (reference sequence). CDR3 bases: TGTGCCAGCAAACCGACAGGGGGCGCAGATACGCAGTATTTT. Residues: CASKPTGGADTQYF.

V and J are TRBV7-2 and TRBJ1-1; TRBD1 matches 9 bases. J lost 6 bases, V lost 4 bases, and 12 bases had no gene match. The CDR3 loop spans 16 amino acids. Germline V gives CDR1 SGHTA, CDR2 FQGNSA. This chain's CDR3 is CASSSQPTGGRSEAFF. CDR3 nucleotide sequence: TGTGCCAGCAGCTCCCAGCCGACAGGGGGAAGGTCTGAAGCTTTCTTT.

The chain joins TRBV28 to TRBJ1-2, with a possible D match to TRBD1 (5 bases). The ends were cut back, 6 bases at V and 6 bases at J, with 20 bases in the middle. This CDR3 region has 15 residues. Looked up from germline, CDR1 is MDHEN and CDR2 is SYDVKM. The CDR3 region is CASSPAGQGGDGYTF. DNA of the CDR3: TGTGCCAGCAGCCCCGCGGGGCAGGGAGGAGATGGCTACACCTTC.

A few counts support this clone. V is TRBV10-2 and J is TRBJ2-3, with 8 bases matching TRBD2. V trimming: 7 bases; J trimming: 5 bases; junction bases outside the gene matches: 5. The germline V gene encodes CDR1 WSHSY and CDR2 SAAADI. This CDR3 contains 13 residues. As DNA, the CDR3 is TGCGCCAGCAAGGGGAGCGGGGGAGATACGCAGTATTTT. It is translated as CASKGSGGDTQYF.

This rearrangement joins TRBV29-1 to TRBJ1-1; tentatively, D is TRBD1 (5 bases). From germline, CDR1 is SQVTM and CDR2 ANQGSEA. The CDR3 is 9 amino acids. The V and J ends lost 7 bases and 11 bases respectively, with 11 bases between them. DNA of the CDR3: TGCAGCGCCCAGGGTGGCGCTTTCTTT. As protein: CSAQGGAFF.